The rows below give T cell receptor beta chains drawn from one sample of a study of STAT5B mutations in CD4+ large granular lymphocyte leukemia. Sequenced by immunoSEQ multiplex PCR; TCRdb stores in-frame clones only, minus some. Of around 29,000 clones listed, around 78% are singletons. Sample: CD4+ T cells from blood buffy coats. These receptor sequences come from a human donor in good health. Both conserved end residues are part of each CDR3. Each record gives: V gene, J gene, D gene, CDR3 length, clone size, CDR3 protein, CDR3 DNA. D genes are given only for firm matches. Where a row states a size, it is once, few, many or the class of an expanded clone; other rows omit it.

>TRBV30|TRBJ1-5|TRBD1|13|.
CAWSVWTGQPQHF
TGTGCCTGGAGTGTGTGGACAGGGCAGCCCCAGCATTTT
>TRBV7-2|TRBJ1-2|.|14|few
CASSLAGGSSGYTF
TGTGCCAGCAGCTTAGCTGGGGGGTCGAGTGGCTACACCTTC
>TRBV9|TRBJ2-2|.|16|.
CASSPTINRNTGELFF
TGTGCCAGCAGCCCCACCATCAACAGGAACACCGGGGAGCTGTTTTTT
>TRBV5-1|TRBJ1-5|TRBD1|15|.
CASSLTGGGNQPQHF
TGCGCCAGCAGCTTGACAGGGGGAGGCAATCAGCCCCAGCATTTT
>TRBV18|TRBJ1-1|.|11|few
CASSTGAEAFF
TGTGCCAGCTCGACGGGTGCTGAAGCTTTCTTT
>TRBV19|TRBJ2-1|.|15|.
CASSWSPSSYNEQFF
TGTGCCAGTAGTTGGAGCCCGAGCTCCTACAATGAGCAGTTCTTC
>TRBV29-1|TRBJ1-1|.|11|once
CSVQLNTEAFF
TGCAGCGTGCAGCTGAACACTGAAGCTTTCTTT
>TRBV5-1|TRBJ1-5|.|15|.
CASSESSGDDQPQHF
TGCGCCAGCAGCGAATCATCAGGGGATGATCAGCCCCAGCATTTT
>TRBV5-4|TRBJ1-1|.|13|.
CASSLTGKPEAFF
TGTGCCAGCAGCTTGACCGGGAAACCTGAAGCTTTCTTT
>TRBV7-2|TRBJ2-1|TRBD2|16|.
CASSLSSGGPYNEQFF
TGTGCCAGCAGCTTGTCTAGCGGGGGGCCATACAATGAGCAGTTCTTC
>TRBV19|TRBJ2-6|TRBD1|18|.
CASSAGTGRSSGANVLTF
TGTGCCAGTAGTGCCGGGACAGGCCGAAGCTCTGGGGCCAACGTCCTGACTTTC
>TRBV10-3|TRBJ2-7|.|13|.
CAISESYFDEQYF
TGTGCCATCAGTGAGTCGTATTTCGACGAGCAGTACTTC
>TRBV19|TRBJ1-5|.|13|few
CASRDGGDQPQHF
TGTGCCAGTAGAGATGGGGGGGATCAGCCCCAGCATTTT
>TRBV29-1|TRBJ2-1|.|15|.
CSVVLRQLSYNEQFF
TGCAGCGTTGTGTTACGACAGTTATCCTACAATGAGCAGTTCTTC
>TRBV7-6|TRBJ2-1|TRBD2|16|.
CASSLARSSGSAEQFF
TGTGCCAGCAGCTTAGCACGGTCTAGCGGGAGCGCTGAGCAGTTCTTC
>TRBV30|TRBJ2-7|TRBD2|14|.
CAWSVSSGRYEQYF
TGTGCCTGGAGTGTAAGTAGCGGGAGATACGAGCAGTACTTC
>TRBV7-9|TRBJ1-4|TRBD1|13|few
CASSRGPQEKLFF
TGTGCCAGCAGCAGGGGGCCACAAGAAAAACTGTTTTTT
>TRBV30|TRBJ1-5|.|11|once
CAWTGYQPQHF
TGTGCCTGGACGGGGTACCAGCCCCAGCATTTT
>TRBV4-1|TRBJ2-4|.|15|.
CASSPSPNAKNIQYF
TGCGCCAGCAGCCCGTCTCCAAACGCTAAAAACATTCAGTACTTC
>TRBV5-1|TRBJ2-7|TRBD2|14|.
CASSERTSDYEQYF
TGCGCCAGCAGCGAACGGACTAGCGACTACGAGCAGTACTTC
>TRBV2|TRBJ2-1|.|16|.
CASSEWAGRSYNEQFF
TGTGCCAGCAGTGAATGGGCGGGGCGCTCCTACAATGAGCAGTTCTTC
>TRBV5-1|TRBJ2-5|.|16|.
CASSLPVGGSGETQYF
TGCGCCAGCAGCTTGCCCGTCGGGGGCTCGGGAGAGACCCAGTACTTC
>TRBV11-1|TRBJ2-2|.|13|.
CASSPRDTGELFF
TGTGCCAGCAGCCCCAGGGACACCGGGGAGCTGTTTTTT
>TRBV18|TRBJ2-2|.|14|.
CASSPGPPAGELFF
TGTGCCAGCTCCCCCGGCCCACCGGCCGGGGAGCTGTTTTTT
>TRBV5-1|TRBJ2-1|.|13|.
CASSLQGYNEQFF
TGCGCCAGCAGCTTGCAGGGGTACAATGAGCAGTTCTTC
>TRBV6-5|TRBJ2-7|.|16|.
CASSYGQGLSPYEQYF
TGTGCCAGCAGTTACGGGCAGGGCCTTTCCCCGTACGAGCAGTACTTC
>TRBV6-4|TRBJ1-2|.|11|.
CASIVPYGYTF
TGTGCCAGCATAGTACCGTATGGCTACACCTTC
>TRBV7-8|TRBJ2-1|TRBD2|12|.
CASSLVREGLFF
TGTGCCAGCAGCTTAGTGCGGGAGGGGCTGTTCTTC
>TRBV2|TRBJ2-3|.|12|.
CASRPALDTQYF
TGTGCCAGCCGTCCCGCGCTGGATACGCAGTATTTT
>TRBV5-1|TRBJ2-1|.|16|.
CASSLVGGVTYNEQFF
TGCGCCAGCAGCTTGGTGGGCGGGGTGACCTACAATGAGCAGTTCTTC
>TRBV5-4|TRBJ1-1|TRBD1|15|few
CASYLLGTAGSEAFF
TGTGCCTCGTACTTACTCGGGACAGCCGGCTCGGAAGCTTTCTTT
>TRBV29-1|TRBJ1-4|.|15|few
CSASERGATNEKLFF
TGCAGCGCTTCTGAAAGGGGCGCAACTAATGAAAAACTGTTTTTT